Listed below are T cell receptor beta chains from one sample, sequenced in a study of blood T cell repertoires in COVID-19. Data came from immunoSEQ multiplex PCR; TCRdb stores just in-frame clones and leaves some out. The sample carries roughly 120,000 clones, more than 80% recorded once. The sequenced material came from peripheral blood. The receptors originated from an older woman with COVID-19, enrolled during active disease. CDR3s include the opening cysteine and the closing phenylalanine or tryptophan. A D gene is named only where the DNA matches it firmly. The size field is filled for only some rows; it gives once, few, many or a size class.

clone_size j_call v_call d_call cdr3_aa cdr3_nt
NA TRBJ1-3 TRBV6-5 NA CASYRPGERNTIYF TGTGCCAGCTATAGGCCCGGGGAGCGGAACACCATATATTTT
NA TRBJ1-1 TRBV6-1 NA CASSDPGFGREAFF TGTGCCAGCAGTGACCCAGGGTTTGGTCGTGAAGCTTTCTTT
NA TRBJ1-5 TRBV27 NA CASSLSPTLWRDQPQHF TGTGCCAGCAGTTTATCACCCACTTTATGGAGGGATCAGCCCCAGCATTTT
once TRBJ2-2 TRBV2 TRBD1 CASRHRGLSGELFF TGTGCCAGCAGACACAGGGGTCTATCCGGGGAGCTGTTTTTT
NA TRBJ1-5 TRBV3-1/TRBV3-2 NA CASSQGGERRREPQHF TGTGCCAGCAGCCAAGGCGGTGAGAGGAGGAGGGAGCCCCAGCATTTT
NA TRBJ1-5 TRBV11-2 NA CASSLGGADNQPQHF TGTGCCAGCAGCTTAGGCGGGGCAGATAATCAGCCCCAGCATTTT
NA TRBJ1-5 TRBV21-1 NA CASSKSGRGNQPQHF TGTGCCAGCAGCAAATCTGGCAGGGGCAATCAGCCCCAGCATTTT
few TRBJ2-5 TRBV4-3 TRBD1 CASSPGQGALQETQYF TGCGCCAGCAGCCCGGGACAGGGGGCGTTACAAGAGACCCAGTACTTC
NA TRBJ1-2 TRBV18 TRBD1 CASSPPGQGYSNYGYTF TGTGCCAGCTCACCACCGGGACAGGGCTATTCTAACTATGGCTACACCTTC
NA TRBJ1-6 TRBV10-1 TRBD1 CASSGTGQGYSPLHF TGCGCCAGCAGTGGGACCGGACAGGGTTATTCACCCCTCCACTTT
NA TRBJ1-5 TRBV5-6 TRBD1 CASSLTGVDQPQHF TGTGCCAGCAGCCTGACAGGGGTGGATCAGCCCCAGCATTTT
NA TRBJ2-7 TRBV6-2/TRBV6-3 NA CASSYEILASEQYF TGTGCCAGCAGTTACGAAATACTAGCCTCCGAGCAGTACTTC
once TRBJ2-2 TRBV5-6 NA CASSPDSRDTGELFF TGTGCCAGCAGCCCTGACTCAAGAGACACCGGGGAGCTGTTTTTT
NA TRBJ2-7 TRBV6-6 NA CASSYLTREFGEQYF TGTGCCAGCAGTTACCTGACTAGGGAGTTCGGCGAGCAGTACTTC